The clone carrying this T cell receptor (beta chain) has a single count. Its specificity is unknown. This specimen belongs to a study of T cells after posttransplantation cyclophosphamide. General observations from the study: After PTCy, TRB diversity resembled that of CNI/methotrexate controls.

Profiled with immunoSEQ multiplex PCR; TCRdb holds only in-frame clones, not every one. The profile shows about 28,000 clones, roughly 90% of them singletons. Germline trimming cut 6 bases from V and 1 base from J; bases unmatched to any gene: 4. Germline V gene sequence: CDR1 MNHEY, CDR2 SVGAGI. CDR3 length: 14 residues. This TCR came from a man aged 45 to 65. The gene calls are TRBV6-5 and TRBJ2-3; 7 bases line up with TRBD1. The sequenced material came from PBMCs. Here the CDR3 DNA reads TGTGCCAGCAGATTACAGGGGCGCACAGATACGCAGTATTTT. Translation gives CASRLQGRTDTQYF.